Detailed here is one T cell receptor beta chain. The data originate from a study of T-cell memory formation after mild COVID-19. With 6 bases clipped from V and 0 bases from J, the junction kept 14 bases outside the gene matches. CDR3 length equals 18 residues. Germline V CDR1 and CDR2: DFQATT, SNEGSKA (reference sequence). TCRdb reanalysed the 5' RACE reads using MiXCR and keeps one entry per CDR3 protein. The sample carries 450,000 to 700,000 distinct CDR3 sequences, roughly 17% recorded once. Sequenced input: PBMCs or a T cell subset sorted from them (not recorded which). The V call is TRBV20-1, the J call TRBJ2-3, with 11 bases lining up with TRBD2. The clonotype comes from an adult woman who had mild COVID-19 (a few samples of this study predate the infection). Cell type and time point are not known. CDR3 protein: CSAGTSGRKISSTDTQYF. The CDR3 DNA reads as TGCAGTGCCGGGACTAGCGGTCGAAAGATTTCTAGCACAGATACGCAGTATTTT.